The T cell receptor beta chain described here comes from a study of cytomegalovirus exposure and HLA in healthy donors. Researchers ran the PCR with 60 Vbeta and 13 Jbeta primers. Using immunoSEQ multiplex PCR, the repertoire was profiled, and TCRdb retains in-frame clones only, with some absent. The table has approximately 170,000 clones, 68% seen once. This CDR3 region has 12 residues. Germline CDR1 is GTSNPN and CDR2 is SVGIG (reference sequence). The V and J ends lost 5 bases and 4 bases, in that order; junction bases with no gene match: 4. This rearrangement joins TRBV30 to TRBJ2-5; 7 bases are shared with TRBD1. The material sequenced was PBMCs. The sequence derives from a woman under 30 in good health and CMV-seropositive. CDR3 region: CAWARQGETQYF. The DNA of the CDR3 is TGTGCCTGGGCCCGACAGGGAGAGACCCAGTACTTC.